There are a few counts of the clone carrying this T cell receptor (beta chain). These data come from a study of T cells in tuberculosis. Whole-study context: The T cells targeted glucose monomycolate, a mycobacterial lipid, via CD1B. Study conclusions and caveats: T cells binding CD1B-GMM tetramer weakly possibly escaped the sort.

After thawing and overnight rest, PBMC were stained with GMM-loaded CD1B tetramer, viability dye and anti-CD3 for sorting. The CD1B tetramers carried C32 glucose monomycolate purified from Rhodococcus equi. PBMC for tetramer sorting were first depleted of CD14-expressing monocytes. The J segment lost 2 bases and the V segment lost 6 bases, leaving 5 bases of the junction unmatched. From germline, CDR1 is LNHDA and CDR2 SQIVND (reference sequence). This CDR3 is 14 amino acids long. Generated by immunoSEQ multiplex PCR, the TCRdb table keeps only in-frame clones and is missing some. The sample records nearly 60,000 clones, 88% being singletons.

This sequence joins TRBV19 and TRBJ1-1, with 8 nucleotides matching TRBD1. Input material: CD1b-GMM tetramer-negative cells sorted from PBMCs. The TCR was taken from an adult woman with latent tuberculosis. The CDR3 is CASSTGTGNTEAFF. The CDR3 DNA sequence: TGTGCCAGTAGCACCGGGACAGGCAACACTGAAGCTTTCTTT. Drawing the rest from reference TRBV19 and TRBJ1-1, the complete variable domain is DGGITQSPKYLFRKEGQNVTLSCEQNLNHDAMYWYRQDPGQGLRLIYYSQIVNDFQKGDIAEGYSVSREKKESFPLTVTSAQKNPTAFYLCASSTGTGNTEAFFGQGTRLTVV.